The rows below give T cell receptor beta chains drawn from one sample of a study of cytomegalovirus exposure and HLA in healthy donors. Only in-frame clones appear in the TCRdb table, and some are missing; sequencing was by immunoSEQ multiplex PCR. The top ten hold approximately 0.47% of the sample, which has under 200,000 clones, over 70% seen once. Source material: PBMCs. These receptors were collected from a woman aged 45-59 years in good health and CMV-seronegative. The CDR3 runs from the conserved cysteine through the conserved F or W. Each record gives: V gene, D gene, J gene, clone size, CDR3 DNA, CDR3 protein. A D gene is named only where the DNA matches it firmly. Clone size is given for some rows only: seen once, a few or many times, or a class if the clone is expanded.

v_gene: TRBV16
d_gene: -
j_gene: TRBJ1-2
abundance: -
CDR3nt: TGTGCCAGCAGCCTCCGAAACAGGGACTATGGCTACACCTTC
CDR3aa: CASSLRNRDYGYTF

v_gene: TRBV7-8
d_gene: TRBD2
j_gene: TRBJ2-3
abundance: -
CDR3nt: TGTGCCAGCAGCTTAGCGGTGGGGGGGATCACAGATACGCAGTATTTT
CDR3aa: CASSLAVGGITDTQYF

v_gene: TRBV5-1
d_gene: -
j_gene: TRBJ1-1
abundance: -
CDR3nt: TGCGCCAGCAGCTTGGACGGGACTCTGGTGCAAGCTTTCTTT
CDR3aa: CASSLDGTLVQAFF

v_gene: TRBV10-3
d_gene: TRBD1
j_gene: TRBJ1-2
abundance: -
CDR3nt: TGTGCCATCAGTGAGTCAGGACAGGGGAACTATGGCTACACCTTC
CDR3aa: CAISESGQGNYGYTF

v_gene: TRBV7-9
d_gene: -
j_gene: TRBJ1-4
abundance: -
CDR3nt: TGTGCCAGCAGCGACGCGGCCGAGGGTGAAAAACTGTTTTTT
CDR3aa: CASSDAAEGEKLFF

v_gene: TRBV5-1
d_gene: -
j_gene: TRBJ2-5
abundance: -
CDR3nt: TGCGCCAGCAGCTTTCAGGGGCAAGAGACCCAGTACTTC
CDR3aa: CASSFQGQETQYF

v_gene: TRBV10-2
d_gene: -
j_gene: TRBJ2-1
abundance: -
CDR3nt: TGCGCCAGCAGTGAGACTTTAGTTGAGCAGTTCTTC
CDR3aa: CASSETLVEQFF

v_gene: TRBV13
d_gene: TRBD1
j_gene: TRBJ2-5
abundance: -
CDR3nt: TGTGCCAGCAGCCGACGGACAGGCAAAGAGACCCAGTACTTC
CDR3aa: CASSRRTGKETQYF

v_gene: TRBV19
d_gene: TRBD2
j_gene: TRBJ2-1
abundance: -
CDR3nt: TGTGCCAGTAGTGCAACTAGCGGCCCCTACAATGAGCAGTTCTTC
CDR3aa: CASSATSGPYNEQFF

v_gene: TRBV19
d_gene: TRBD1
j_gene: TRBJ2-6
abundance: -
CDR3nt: TGTGCCAGTAGTACTGGGACAGGTGGCTACTCTGGGGCCAACGTCCTGACTTTC
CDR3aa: CASSTGTGGYSGANVLTF

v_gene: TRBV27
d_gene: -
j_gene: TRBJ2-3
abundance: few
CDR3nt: TGTGCCAGCAGTTTAGGGGCGGGGGCTACAGATACGCAGTATTTT
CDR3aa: CASSLGAGATDTQYF

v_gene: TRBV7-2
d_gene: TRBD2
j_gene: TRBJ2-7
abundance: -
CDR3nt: TGTGCCAGCAGCCAACGGACTAGCCGACCCTACGAGCAGTACTTC
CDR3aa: CASSQRTSRPYEQYF

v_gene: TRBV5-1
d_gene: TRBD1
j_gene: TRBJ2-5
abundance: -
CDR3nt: TGCGCCAGCAGCTTTGCCGGGACAGGGGAGGAGACCCAGTACTTC
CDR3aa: CASSFAGTGEETQYF

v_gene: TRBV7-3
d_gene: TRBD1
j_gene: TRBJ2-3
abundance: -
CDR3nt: TGTGCCAGCAGCTCGCTGACAGGGGCCGAGGATACGCAGTATTTT
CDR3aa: CASSSLTGAEDTQYF

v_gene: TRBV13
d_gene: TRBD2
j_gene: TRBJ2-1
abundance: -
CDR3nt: TGTGCCAGCAGCTCGTCGATCCGCGGGCTAGCGGGCTTACGGAGTGAGCAGTTCTTC
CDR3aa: CASSSSIRGLAGLRSEQFF

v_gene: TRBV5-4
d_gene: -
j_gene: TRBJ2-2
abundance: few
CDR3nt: TGTGCCAGCAGCTTGGGGGGAGGCCTGAACACCGGGGAGCTGTTTTTT
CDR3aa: CASSLGGGLNTGELFF

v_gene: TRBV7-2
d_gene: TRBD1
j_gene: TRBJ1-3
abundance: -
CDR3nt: TGTGCCAGCAGCTTAGTGGGACAGGTAACCTCTGGAAACACCATATATTTT
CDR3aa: CASSLVGQVTSGNTIYF

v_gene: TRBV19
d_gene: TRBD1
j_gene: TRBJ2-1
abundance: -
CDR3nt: TGTGCCAGTAGTACCCCGACAGGGTACAATGAGCAGTTCTTC
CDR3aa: CASSTPTGYNEQFF

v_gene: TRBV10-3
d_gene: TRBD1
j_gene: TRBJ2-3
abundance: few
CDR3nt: TGTGCCATCAGTGGTAGCCCCGCCGTTGACAGGGCCGGCACAGATACGCAGTATTTT
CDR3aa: CAISGSPAVDRAGTDTQYF

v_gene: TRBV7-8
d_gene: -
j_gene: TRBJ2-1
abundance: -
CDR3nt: TGTGCCAGCTTGACTCGGGAGAGCTCCTACAATGAGCAGTTCTTC
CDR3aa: CASLTRESSYNEQFF

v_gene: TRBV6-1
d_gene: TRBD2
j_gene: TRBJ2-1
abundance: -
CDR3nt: TGTGCCAGCAGTGACCGGACTAGCGGGGGGGTAGGGCAGTTCTTC
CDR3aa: CASSDRTSGGVGQFF

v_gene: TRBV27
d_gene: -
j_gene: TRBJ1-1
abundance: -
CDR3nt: TGTGCCAGCAGTTTAAATGGGGAGACTGAAGCTTTCTTT
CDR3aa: CASSLNGETEAFF

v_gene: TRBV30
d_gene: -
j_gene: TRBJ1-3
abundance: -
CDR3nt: TGTGCCTGGAGTGTTATGGGGGCGAACACCATATATTTT
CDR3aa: CAWSVMGANTIYF

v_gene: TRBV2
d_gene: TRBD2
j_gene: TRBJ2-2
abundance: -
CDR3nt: TGTGCCAGCAGTGGGGCTAGCGGGATCACCGGGGAGCTGTTTTTT
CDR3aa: CASSGASGITGELFF

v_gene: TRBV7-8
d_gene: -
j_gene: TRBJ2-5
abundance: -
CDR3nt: TGTGCCAGCACCCCCGCAAGGACCCCGGGGGAGACCCAGTACTTC
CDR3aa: CASTPARTPGETQYF

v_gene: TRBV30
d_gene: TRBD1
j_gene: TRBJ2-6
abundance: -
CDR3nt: TGTGCCTGGAGGGATCCCATATCGACAGGGGGCGGTCTTCCTGGGGCCAACGTCCTGACTTTC
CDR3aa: CAWRDPISTGGGLPGANVLTF

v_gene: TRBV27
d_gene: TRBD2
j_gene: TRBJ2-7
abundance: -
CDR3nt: TGTGCCAGCAGTTTAGGGTGGACTAGCGGGAGTCCCGAGCAGTACTTC
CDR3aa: CASSLGWTSGSPEQYF

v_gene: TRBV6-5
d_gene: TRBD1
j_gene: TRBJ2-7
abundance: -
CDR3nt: TGTGCCAGCCGAGAGACAGGGGGTAAATACGAGCAGTACTTC
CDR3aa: CASRETGGKYEQYF

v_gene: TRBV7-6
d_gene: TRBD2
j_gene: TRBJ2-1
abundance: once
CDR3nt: TGTGCCAGCAGCTTAGCGCCGGGACTAGCGGGAGTTCTACGGAATGAGCAGTTCTTC
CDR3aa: CASSLAPGLAGVLRNEQFF

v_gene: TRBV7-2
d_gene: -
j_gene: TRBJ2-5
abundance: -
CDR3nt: TGTGCCAGCACCCGCGGCGGGCACCAAGAGACCCAGTACTTC
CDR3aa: CASTRGGHQETQYF

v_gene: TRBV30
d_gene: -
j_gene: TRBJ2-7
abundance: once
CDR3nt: TGTGCCTTGACAGGCGTCCACTACGAGCAGTACTTC
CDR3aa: CALTGVHYEQYF

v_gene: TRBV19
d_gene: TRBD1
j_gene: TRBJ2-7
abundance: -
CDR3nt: TGTGCCAGTAGTACCCAGGGGACAGGGGCATACGAGCAGTACTTC
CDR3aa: CASSTQGTGAYEQYF

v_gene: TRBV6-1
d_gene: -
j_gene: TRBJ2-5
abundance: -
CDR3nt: TGTGCCAGCAGTGAAGCTCGGCAGTACTTC
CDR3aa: CASSEARQYF

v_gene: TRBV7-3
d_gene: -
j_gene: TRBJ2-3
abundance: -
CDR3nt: TGTGCCAGCAGCTTGAGCCCGGGACATTTCGATACGCAGTATTTT
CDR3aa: CASSLSPGHFDTQYF

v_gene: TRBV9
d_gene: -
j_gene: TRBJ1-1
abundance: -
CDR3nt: TGTGCCAGCGGTCCTGGGAGGATGGTCACTGAAGCTTTCTTT
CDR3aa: CASGPGRMVTEAFF

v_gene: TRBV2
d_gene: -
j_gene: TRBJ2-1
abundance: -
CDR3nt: TGTGCCAGCAGTGAAACCAGCGACAATGAGCAGTTCTTC
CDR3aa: CASSETSDNEQFF

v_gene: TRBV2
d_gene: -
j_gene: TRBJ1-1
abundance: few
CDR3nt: TGTGCCAGCAGATTTACCGGGGAATTAGACACTGAAGCTTTCTTT
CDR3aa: CASRFTGELDTEAFF

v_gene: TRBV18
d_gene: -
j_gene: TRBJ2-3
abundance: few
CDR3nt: TGTGCCAGCTCACCACGTACAGGTAGCACAGATACGCAGTATTTT
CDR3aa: CASSPRTGSTDTQYF

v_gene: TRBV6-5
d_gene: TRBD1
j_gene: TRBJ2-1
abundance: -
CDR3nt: TGTGCCAGCAGTCGGCCCGGGACAGGCAATGAGCAGTTCTTC
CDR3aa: CASSRPGTGNEQFF

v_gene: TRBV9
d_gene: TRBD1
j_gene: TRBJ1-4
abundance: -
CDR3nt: TGTGCCAGCAGCCCCGAACAGGGGATAGGAAAACTGTTTTTT
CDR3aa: CASSPEQGIGKLFF

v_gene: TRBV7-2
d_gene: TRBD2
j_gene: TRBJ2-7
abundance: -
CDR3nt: TGTGCCAGCAGTGCTAGCGGGAGTCTACCTTACGAGCAGTACTTC
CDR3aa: CASSASGSLPYEQYF

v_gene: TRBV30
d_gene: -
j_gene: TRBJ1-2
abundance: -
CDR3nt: TGTGCCTGGCACCTCGAGCGGAACTATGGCTACACCTTC
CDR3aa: CAWHLERNYGYTF

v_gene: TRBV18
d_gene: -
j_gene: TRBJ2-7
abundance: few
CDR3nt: TGTGCCAGCTCACCGGTAAACTCACCCTACGAGCAGTACTTC
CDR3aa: CASSPVNSPYEQYF

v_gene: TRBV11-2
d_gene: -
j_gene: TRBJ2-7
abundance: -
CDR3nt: TGTGCCAGCAGCCCGTTAGCTACCTCCTACGAGCAGTACTTC
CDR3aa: CASSPLATSYEQYF

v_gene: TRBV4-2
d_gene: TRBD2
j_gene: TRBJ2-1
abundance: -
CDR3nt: TGTGCCAGCAGCCAAGATAGGGCTAGCGGGAGCTATGAGCAGTTCTTC
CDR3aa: CASSQDRASGSYEQFF

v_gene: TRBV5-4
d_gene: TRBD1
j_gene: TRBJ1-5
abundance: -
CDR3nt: TGTGCCAGCAGCTTGGGGGGACAGCTAAGCAATCAGCCCCAGCATTTT
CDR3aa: CASSLGGQLSNQPQHF

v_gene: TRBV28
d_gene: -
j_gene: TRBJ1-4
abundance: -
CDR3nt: TGTGCCAGCGGACGGACTGCAACTAATGAAAAACTGTTTTTT
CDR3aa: CASGRTATNEKLFF

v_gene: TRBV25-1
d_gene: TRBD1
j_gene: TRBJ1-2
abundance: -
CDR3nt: TGTGCCAGCAGTGCCCCGACAGGGGTGATACTCGGCTACACCTTC
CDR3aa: CASSAPTGVILGYTF

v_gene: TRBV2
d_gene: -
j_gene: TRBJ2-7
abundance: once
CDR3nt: TGTGGAAGTAGCGGATATACCTACGAGCAGTACTTC
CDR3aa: CGSSGYTYEQYF

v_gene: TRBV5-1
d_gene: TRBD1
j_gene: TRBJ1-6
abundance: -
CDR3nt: TGCGCCAGCAGCTCTACGGGACAGGGACTGTCACCCCTCCACTTT
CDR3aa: CASSSTGQGLSPLHF

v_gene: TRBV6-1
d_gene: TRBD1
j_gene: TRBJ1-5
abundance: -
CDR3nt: TGTGCCAGCCATTCAGGGGGACTAGGCAATCAGCCCCAGCATTTT
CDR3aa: CASHSGGLGNQPQHF

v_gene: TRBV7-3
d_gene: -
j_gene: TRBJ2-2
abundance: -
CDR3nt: TGTGCCAGCAGCATGCGACAGGCTGGCACCGGGGAGCTGTTTTTT
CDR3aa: CASSMRQAGTGELFF

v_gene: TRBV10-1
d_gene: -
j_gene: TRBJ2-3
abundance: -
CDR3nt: TGCGCCAGCAGTGAGTTGACAGGAAGGGGCCCAGATACGCAGTATTTT
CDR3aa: CASSELTGRGPDTQYF

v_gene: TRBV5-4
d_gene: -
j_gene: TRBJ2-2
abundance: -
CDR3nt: TGTGCCAGCAGCTCCCCTGGAGCGACCGGGGAGCTGTTTTTT
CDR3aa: CASSSPGATGELFF

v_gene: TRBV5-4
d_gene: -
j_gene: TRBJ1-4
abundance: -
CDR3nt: TGTGCCAGCAGCATCAGGGGTCTTAATGAAAAACTGTTTTTT
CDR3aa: CASSIRGLNEKLFF

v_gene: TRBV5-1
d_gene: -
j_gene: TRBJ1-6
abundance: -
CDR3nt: TGCGCCAGCAGCTTGGATCTTGGTCAGGGAGGGGATTCACCCCTCCACTTT
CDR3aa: CASSLDLGQGGDSPLHF

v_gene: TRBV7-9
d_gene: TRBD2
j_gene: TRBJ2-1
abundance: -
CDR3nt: TGTGCCAGCAGCCCCACGGGGGGTTCCTACAATGAGCAGTTCTTC
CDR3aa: CASSPTGGSYNEQFF

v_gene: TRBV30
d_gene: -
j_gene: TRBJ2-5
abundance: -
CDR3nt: TGTGCCTGGAGTACGACAGGAGAGACCCAGTACTTC
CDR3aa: CAWSTTGETQYF